The clone carrying this T cell receptor (beta chain) was observed a handful of times. The data originate from a study of identical twins. TCRdb independently ran MiXCR on the 5' RACE reads; one entry per CDR3 protein. The sample includes about 190,000 distinct CDR3 sequences, about 16% of them seen just once. The same specimen was also included in a second study, on T cells expressing NK-cell markers.

The receptor was derived from a woman aged 18-29 years in good health. The sample taken for sequencing was CD8+ T cells sorted from blood.

The CDR3 loop reads CAISEGTAHFEQYF. CDR3 nucleotide sequence: TGTGCCATCAGTGAGGGGACAGCACATTTCGAGCAGTACTTC. The V call is TRBV10-3, the J call TRBJ2-7; 7 positions match TRBD1. J lost 6 bases, V lost 2 bases, and 7 bases had no gene match. This CDR3 has 14 residues. Germline V gives CDR1 ENHRY, CDR2 SYGVKD.